Each of the 24 T cell receptor beta chains below was sequenced from the same sample in a study of blood T cell repertoires in COVID-19. TCRdb keeps only in-frame clones here, not all; method: immunoSEQ multiplex PCR. Counted here are about 38,000 clones, nearly 90% occurring once; the ten biggest clones make up less than 30%. The sequencing sample was made of peripheral blood. The receptor set was obtained from a man in his 60s with active or convalescent COVID-19.

This chain joins TRBV30 and TRBJ2-1, with 8 bases aligning to TRBD2. The germline gives CDR1 GTSNPN, CDR2 SVGIG (reference sequence). The CDR3 length is 13 residues. The V segment lost 5 bases and the J segment 7 bases; nucleotides outside the gene matches: 7. As DNA, the CDR3 is TGTGCCTGGGAGAGCGGGAGAGGGAATGAGCAGTTCTTC. Translation: CAWESGRGNEQFF.

The gene calls are TRBV18 and TRBJ1-1; no clear D. The CDR3 consists of 14 residues. Germline assignment: CDR1 KGHSH and CDR2 LQKENI. V was cut by 3 bases and J by 4 bases, with 12 bases left in between. CDR3 coding DNA: TGTGCCAGCTCACCCTCGGGATCTGGCACTGAAGCTTTCTTT. Translating it yields CASSPSGSGTEAFF.

V usage is TRBV24-1 and J usage is TRBJ1-3; D unresolved. V was cut by 9 bases and J by 0 bases, with 14 bases left in between. Germline V gives CDR1 KGHDR, CDR2 SFDVKD. The CDR3 runs to 15 residues. The CDR3 loop is CATSPGRSSGNTIYF. As DNA, the CDR3 is TGTGCCACCTCGCCGGGAAGGAGCTCTGGAAACACCATATATTTT.

This chain uses TRBV2 with TRBJ1-6; 9 nucleotides agree with TRBD1. The V and J ends lost 3 bases and 11 bases, in that order; junction bases with no gene match: 2. CDR1 is SNHLY and CDR2 is FYNNEI in the germline V gene. This CDR3 contains 13 residues. The CDR3 sequence: CASSEDRGTPLHF. Written as DNA, the CDR3 is TGTGCCAGCAGTGAGGACAGGGGAACACCCCTCCACTTT.

The chain recombines TRBV10-1 with TRBJ2-5; 8 bases line up with TRBD1. The CDR3 is 16 amino acids. The germline V gene encodes CDR1 WNHNN and CDR2 SYGVQD (reference sequence). With 0 bases clipped from V and 4 bases from J, the junction kept 7 bases outside the gene matches. The CDR3 coding sequence is TGCGCCAGCAGTGAGTCTAGGGGGACAGGTAGAGAGACCCAGTACTTC. It specifies CASSESRGTGRETQYF.

This CDR3 is CASSYSLQRTEAFF. CDR3 sequence (DNA): TGTGCCAGCAGTTACTCTCTCCAGAGGACTGAAGCTTTCTTT. The chain couples TRBV6-6 to TRBJ1-1; D uncertain. V was cut by 0 bases and J by 5 bases, with 10 bases left in between. The CDR3 totals 14 residues. The germline CDR1 and CDR2 sequences are MNHNY and SVGAGI (reference sequence).

This clone was seen only once. This chain connects TRBV2 to TRBJ2-5; no clear D. V was trimmed by 4 bases and J by 4 bases, leaving 4 bases between them. The germline V gene has CDR1 SNHLY and CDR2 FYNNEI. This CDR3 contains 11 residues. CDR3 sequence (DNA): TGTGCCAGCAGTGCCTTAGAGACCCAGTACTTC. It specifies CASSALETQYF. The variable domain in full, with the rest retrieved from reference TRBV2 and TRBJ2-5, is EPEVTQTPSHQVTQMGQEVILRCVPISNHLYFYWYRQILGQKVEFLVSFYNNEISEKSEIFDDQFSVERPDGSNFTLKIRSTKLEDSAMYFCASSALETQYFGPGTRLLVL.

The CDR3 region has the DNA TGCGCCAGCAGCCTTGGGACACCCGGTTTCCAAGAGACCCAGTACTTC. Residues: CASSLGTPGFQETQYF. The V gene is TRBV5-1, the J gene TRBJ2-5; D might be TRBD1 (6 bases). The CDR3 is made up of 16 amino acids. The V and J ends lost 4 bases and 1 base respectively, with 17 bases between them. CDR1 SGHRS and CDR2 YFSETQ come from the germline V gene. The entire variable domain, with the rest obtained from reference TRBV5-1 and TRBJ2-5, is as follows: KAGVTQTPRYLIKTRGQQVTLSCSPISGHRSVSWYQQTPGQGLQFLFEYFSETQRNKGNFPGRFSGRQFSNSRSEMNVSTLELGDSALYLCASSLGTPGFQETQYFGPGTRLLVL.

DNA of the CDR3: TGCGCCAGCAAGACGACAGGGAATAATTCACCCCTCCACTTT. It specifies CASKTTGNNSPLHF. This chain joins TRBV5-1 and TRBJ1-6; 7 bases fit TRBD1. The V and J ends lost 6 bases and 5 bases, in that order; junction bases with no gene match: 5. CDR1 is SGHRS, CDR2 YFSETQ, per germline. The CDR3 loop spans 14 amino acids.

The chain uses TRBV30 and TRBJ1-5; no definite D call. The germline V and J ends were trimmed by 2 bases and 1 base, with 9 bases remaining between them. CDR3 length equals 14 residues. The germline gives CDR1 GTSNPN, CDR2 SVGIG (reference sequence). In DNA form, the CDR3 reads TGTGCCTGGAGTACGGGTTCCAGCAATCAGCCCCAGCATTTT. It is translated as CAWSTGSSNQPQHF.

The rearrangement uses TRBV11-3 and TRBJ2-3, with D possibly being TRBD2 (5 bases). V lost 5 bases to trimming and J lost 11 bases, with 17 bases between them. The germline CDR1 and CDR2 sequences are SGHNT and YENEEA. The CDR3 consists of 13 residues. CDR3 sequence (DNA): TGTGCCAGCAGCCCGAATCTCGGACTTCTGCAGTATTTT. Translated: CASSPNLGLLQYF.

The V call is TRBV28, the J call TRBJ1-1; D unclear. The CDR3 contains 15 residues. Germline V gene data show CDR1 as MDHEN and CDR2 as SYDVKM. Trimming left V 3 bases short and J 5 bases short, with 16 bases between. The CDR3 DNA follows: TGTGCCAGCAGTTTCTTGCGACTGGATAGGACTGAAGCTTTCTTT. Its translation: CASSFLRLDRTEAFF.

The chain joins TRBV5-1 to TRBJ2-7, with 8 positions matching TRBD1. J was trimmed by 2 bases and V by 3 bases; bases with no gene match: 4. Germline CDR1 and CDR2: SGHRS and YFSETQ. This CDR3 is built from 14 residues. CDR3 nucleotides: TGCGCCAGCAGCTGGGGGACAGGCCCCTACGAGCAGTACTTC. It yields the protein CASSWGTGPYEQYF.

The rearrangement links TRBV19 to TRBJ2-2; 10 nucleotides line up with TRBD2. Trimming took 6 bases from V and 5 from J; bases not matched to a gene: 12. In germline, CDR1 is LNHDA, CDR2 SQIVND (reference sequence). This CDR3 region has 17 residues. CDR3 amino acids: CASRPRAGGSWTGELFF. The CDR3 DNA sequence: TGTGCCAGTAGACCTAGAGCGGGAGGGAGTTGGACCGGGGAGCTGTTTTTT. Filled out from reference TRBV19 and TRBJ2-2, the complete variable domain reads DGGITQSPKYLFRKEGQNVTLSCEQNLNHDAMYWYRQDPGQGLRLIYYSQIVNDFQKGDIAEGYSVSREKKESFPLTVTSAQKNPTAFYLCASRPRAGGSWTGELFFGEGSRLTVL.

The table lists this clone with a count of one. The V gene is TRBV18, the J gene TRBJ2-1; D unresolved. The CDR3 loop spans 14 amino acids. Germline CDR1 KGHSH, CDR2 LQKENI. V was pared by 1 base and J by 3 bases, with 7 bases between. The CDR3: CASSPRADYNEQFF. DNA of the CDR3: TGTGCCAGCTCACCACGTGCGGACTACAATGAGCAGTTCTTC.

This sequence joins TRBV5-1 and TRBJ1-1; D is uncertain. Per the germline V gene, CDR1 is SGHRS and CDR2 is YFSETQ. The CDR3 is made up of 14 amino acids. Trimming cost V 4 bases and J 3 bases, with 13 bases left between them. Here the CDR3 reads CASSLVGSYTEAFF. The CDR3 coding sequence is TGCGCCAGCAGCCTCGTCGGGAGTTACACTGAAGCTTTCTTT.

This clone was seen just once. This chain connects TRBV3-1 (or the pseudogene TRBV3-2) to TRBJ2-3; 8 bases are a match to TRBD2. Per the germline V gene, CDR1 is LGHDT and CDR2 is YNNKEL (reference sequence). The V gene end was trimmed by 0 bases and the J gene end by 3 bases; junction bases not matched to a gene: 11. The CDR3 spans 18 residues. CDR3 in amino acids: CASSQDQAGVAGTDTQYF. The CDR3 coding sequence is TGTGCCAGCAGCCAAGATCAAGCGGGAGTAGCGGGTACAGATACGCAGTATTTT.

This chain joins TRBV9 and TRBJ2-1; 8 bases agree with TRBD2. This CDR3 has 15 residues. From germline, CDR1 is SGDLS and CDR2 YYNGEE. With 6 bases clipped from V and 0 bases from J, the junction kept 5 bases outside the gene matches. The CDR3 spells CASTAGGNSYNEQFF. Here the CDR3 DNA reads TGTGCCAGCACGGCGGGGGGTAACTCCTACAATGAGCAGTTCTTC. Full variable domain (remainder filled in from reference TRBV9 and TRBJ2-1): DSGVTQTPKHLITATGQRVTLRCSPRSGDLSVYWYQQSLDQGLQFLIQYYNGEERAKGNILERFSAQQFPDLHSELNLSSLELGDSALYFCASTAGGNSYNEQFFGPGTRLTVL.

This chain links TRBV19 with TRBJ1-2, with 7 bases lining up with TRBD1. Germline loops: CDR1 LNHDA, CDR2 SQIVND (reference sequence). The CDR3 length is 15 residues. The V segment lost 3 bases and the J segment 2 bases; nucleotides outside the gene matches: 6. This CDR3 reads CASSIQGQLNYGYTF. DNA for the CDR3: TGTGCCAGTAGTATCCAGGGACAGCTGAACTATGGCTACACCTTC. Full variable domain (outside the CDR3, taken from reference TRBV19 and TRBJ1-2): DGGITQSPKYLFRKEGQNVTLSCEQNLNHDAMYWYRQDPGQGLRLIYYSQIVNDFQKGDIAEGYSVSREKKESFPLTVTSAQKNPTAFYLCASSIQGQLNYGYTFGSGTRLTVV.

The V gene is TRBV7-9, the J gene TRBJ1-6; D might be TRBD1 (5 bases). CDR1 is SEHNR and CDR2 is FQNEAQ in the germline V gene (reference sequence). The CDR3 totals 12 residues. V was clipped by 4 bases and J by 13 bases, with 11 bases between them. The CDR3 is CASSSQVSPLHF. In DNA form, the CDR3 reads TGTGCCAGCAGCTCACAGGTTTCGCCCCTCCACTTT.

The V gene is TRBV7-6, the J gene TRBJ2-7; 7 bases are shared with TRBD2. Per germline, CDR1 SGHVS and CDR2 FNYEAQ. V was clipped by 2 bases and J by 5 bases; unmatched bases: 9. CDR3 size: 15 residues. The CDR3 nucleotides read TGTGCCAGCAGCTTATTTAGGACTAGTTCTAACGAGCAGTACTTC. As protein: CASSLFRTSSNEQYF.

The chain joins TRBV3-1 (or the pseudogene TRBV3-2) to TRBJ2-3; D perhaps matches TRBD2 (6 bases). Trimming took 3 bases from V and 4 from J, leaving 11 bases between them. The CDR3 extends over 14 amino acids. Germline lookup yields CDR1 LGHDT and CDR2 YNNKEL (reference sequence). CDR3 sequence: CASSQFREPDTQYF. CDR3 DNA: TGTGCCAGCAGCCAGTTCCGGGAGCCAGATACGCAGTATTTT.

V gene TRBV30 combines with J gene TRBJ2-5, with D maybe TRBD1 (6 bases). The germline gives CDR1 GTSNPN, CDR2 SVGIG (reference sequence). The CDR3 contains 13 residues. Trimming took off 3 bases at V and 2 bases at J, with 10 bases between the two ends. The CDR3 here is CAWSTGKQETQYF. The CDR3 DNA is TGTGCCTGGAGCACAGGGAAGCAAGAGACCCAGTACTTC.

This clone was recorded only once. The genes are TRBV15 and TRBJ1-4, with D perhaps matching TRBD1 (5 bases). The V gene's germline CDR1 is LNHNV and CDR2 YYDKDF (reference sequence). This CDR3 has 14 amino acids. V dropped 0 bases and J dropped 8 bases, with 10 bases sitting between them. CDR3 region: CATSRDRRAEKLFF. In DNA, the CDR3 is TGTGCCACCAGCAGAGATCGCAGGGCCGAAAAACTGTTTTTT.